The 32 T cell receptor beta chains below come from one sample, sequenced in a study of molecular identifiers for immune sequencing clone quantification. TCRdb reanalysed the PCR reads using MiXCR and keeps one entry per CDR3 protein. The sample yields about 630,000 distinct CDR3 sequences, about 25% seen once. The sequenced sample consisted of naive CD8+ T cells from blood, with Jurkat cell RNA spiked in. Subset meaning: FACS-sorted CD8+CD4-CCR7+CD45RA+ naive T cells. Receptors originate from a human donor in good health. Some libraries in this study had Jurkat cell RNA spiked in.

This clonotype has just a few counts. V is TRBV20-1 and J is TRBJ1-2; D is uncertain. The ends were cut back, 3 bases at V and 7 bases at J, with 9 bases in the middle. This CDR3 region has 11 residues. Germline-derived CDR1 and CDR2 are DFQATT and SNEGSKA (reference sequence). The CDR3 bases are TGCAGTGCTAGGATTGCGAGTGGCTACACCTTC. This translates into CSARIASGYTF.

This clonotype was picked up many times. The chain recombines TRBV6-6 with TRBJ2-1; unclear D gene. This CDR3 has 13 amino acids. Deletions cut 2 bases from V and 7 bases from J, with 9 bases between. CDR1 is MNHNY and CDR2 is SVGAGI in the germline V gene (reference sequence). CDR3 nucleotides: TGTGCCAGCAGTTACCTAGTGAGGAATGAGCAGTTCTTC. Amino acid sequence: CASSYLVRNEQFF.

This clonotype was seen more than once but under ten times. V usage is TRBV4-2 and J usage is TRBJ1-2; D is unresolved. The CDR3 has 14 amino acids. Trimming left V 1 base short and J 3 bases short, with 9 bases between. Per germline, CDR1 LGHNA and CDR2 YNFKEQ. Here the CDR3 DNA reads TGTGCCAGCAGCCAAGCACAGTATGACTATGGCTACACCTTC. This codes for CASSQAQYDYGYTF.

This CDR3 reads CASSQGGRDTEAFF. CDR3 coding DNA: TGCGCCAGCAGCCAAGGTGGGAGAGACACTGAAGCTTTCTTT. The gene calls are TRBV4-1 and TRBJ1-1; D ambiguous. The V gene lost 1 base and the J gene lost 3 bases, with 9 bases spanning the gap. There are 14 residues in the CDR3. Germline CDR1 MGHRA, CDR2 YSYEKL.

At least ten counts were recorded for this clonotype. This chain connects TRBV7-9 to TRBJ2-4, with D perhaps TRBD1 or TRBD2 (5 bases each). Germline-derived CDR1 and CDR2 are SEHNR and FQNEAQ (reference sequence). V was pared by 5 bases and J by 9 bases, with 8 bases between. CDR3 size: 11 residues. CDR3 bases: TGTGCCAGCAGCCGGGACCCCATTCAGTACTTC. It encodes CASSRDPIQYF.

Ten or more counts support this clonotype. The rearrangement joins TRBV18 to TRBJ2-7, with D perhaps matching TRBD1 (5 bases). Trimming shortened V by 1 base and J by 3 bases, and 13 bases separated the two germline ends. Germline CDR1 reads KGHSH; CDR2 reads LQKENI. The CDR3 covers 15 residues. The CDR3 protein is CASSPRKGSDYEQYF. The DNA for the CDR3 is TGTGCCAGCTCACCACGTAAGGGGTCCGACTACGAGCAGTACTTC.

This clonotype was observed many times. The V gene is TRBV7-2, the J gene TRBJ2-7, with 7 bases identical to TRBD2. The CDR3 is 15 amino acids. Germline assignment: CDR1 SGHTA and CDR2 FQGNSA. J was trimmed by 2 bases and V by 5 bases; bases with no gene match: 9. The DNA of the CDR3 is TGTGCCAGCAGCATCGTAGCGGGCGGTACCTACGAGCAGTACTTC. Residues: CASSIVAGGTYEQYF. The full variable domain, in which reference TRBV7-2 and TRBJ2-7 provide the parts outside the CDR3, is GAGVSQSPSNKVTEKGKDVELRCDPISGHTALYWYRQSLGQGLEFLIYFQGNSAPDKSGLPSDRFSAERTGGSVSTLTIQRTQQEDSAVYLCASSIVAGGTYEQYFGPGTRLTVT.

This clonotype was seen many times. V is TRBV5-1 and J is TRBJ1-1, with a tentative D call TRBD1 (5 bases). The CDR3 loop spans 15 amino acids. Trimming pared 7 bases from V and 3 bases from J, leaving 19 bases between. Germline V gene lookup returns CDR1 SGHRS and CDR2 YFSETQ. The CDR3 region is CASGRASQVDTEAFF. The DNA for the CDR3 is TGCGCCAGCGGCAGGGCGTCGCAGGTAGACACTGAAGCTTTCTTT.

This clonotype was picked up a small number of times. The chain carries TRBV7-9 and TRBJ2-5; D remains unclear. This CDR3 spans 14 amino acids. Trimming removed 0 bases at V and 5 bases at J, with 10 bases between. The V gene's germline CDR1 is SEHNR and CDR2 FQNEAQ (reference sequence). The CDR3 loop reads CASSLAPVGETQYF. In DNA, the CDR3 is TGTGCCAGCAGCTTAGCGCCTGTTGGGGAGACCCAGTACTTC.

On this clonotype: The final CDR3 position lacks the conserved phenylalanine or tryptophan, pointing to a likely read error. This chain links TRBV6-5 with TRBJ1-1; 7 bases line up with TRBD1. V gave up 7 bases and J gave up 4 bases; unmatched junction bases: 9. CDR3 length: 14 amino acids. Germline V gives CDR1 MNHEY, CDR2 SVGAGI. CDR3 sequence (DNA): TGTGCCAGCAATCTCGGGACAGAATTCACTGAAGCTTTCCTT. This encodes CASNLGTEFTEAFL.

The rearrangement uses TRBV11-3 and TRBJ2-3, with D unclear. Trimming shortened V by 1 base and J by 2 bases, and 10 bases separated the two germline ends. Germline CDR1 SGHNT, CDR2 YENEEA. This CDR3 is built from 15 residues. As DNA, the CDR3 is TGTGCCAGCAGCTTAGCCGGTCTTCTCACAGATACGCAGTATTTT. As protein: CASSLAGLLTDTQYF. The complete variable domain, with remaining parts taken from reference TRBV11-3 and TRBJ2-3, reads EAGVVQSPRYKIIEKKQPVAFWCNPISGHNTLYWYLQNLGQGPELLIRYENEEAVDDSQLPKDRFSAERLKGVDSTLKIQPAELGDSAVYLCASSLAGLLTDTQYFGPGTRLTVL.

A few counts support this clonotype. The chain joins TRBV5-1 to TRBJ2-7, with 7 bases identical to TRBD1. Unmatched junction bases numbered 5, after V lost 5 bases and J lost 3 bases. CDR1 is SGHRS and CDR2 is YFSETQ in the germline V gene. The length of the CDR3 is 13 residues. The CDR3 bases are TGCGCCAGCAGATGGCAGGGGGACTACGAGCAGTACTTC. Encoded protein: CASRWQGDYEQYF.

In the case of this clonotype: A much larger clone sits a single nucleotide away, making a read error possible. V is TRBV5-6 and J is TRBJ1-6, with D unresolved. The CDR3 totals 16 residues. CDR1 and CDR2 (germline): SGHDT, YYEEEE. In DNA form, the CDR3 reads TGTGCCAGCAGCCGGTCGCGGGGAGCCTACAATTCACCCCTCCACTTT. Translated: CASSRSRGAYNSPLHF.

About this clonotype: No conserved phenylalanine or tryptophan ends this CDR3, so it is likely a read error. This chain joins TRBV20-1 and TRBJ2-7; no definite D call. This CDR3 has 14 residues. From germline, CDR1 is DFQATT and CDR2 SNEGSKA (reference sequence). The V gene lost 0 bases and the J gene lost 2 bases, with 11 bases spanning the gap. CDR3 bases: TGCAGTGCTAGAGACGTACAGCGTACCTACGAGCAGTACTCC. Amino acid sequence: CSARDVQRTYEQYS.

This clonotype was counted ten times or more. The chain carries TRBV23-1 and TRBJ2-5, with D perhaps TRBD1 (6 bases). TRBV23-1 is noted as an ORF with a role that remains uncertain. With 4 bases removed from V and 1 base from J, the gap between germline ends came to 13 bases. The CDR3 is 15 residues long. CDR3 residues: CASSPPGTIQETQYF. The DNA of the CDR3 is TGCGCCAGCAGTCCCCCCGGGACAATCCAAGAGACCCAGTACTTC.

The chain couples TRBV4-2 to TRBJ1-3, with D perhaps TRBD1 (6 bases). The germline CDR1 and CDR2 sequences are LGHNA and YNFKEQ. The V end was cut by 0 bases, the J end by 2 bases, with 8 bases between. This CDR3 has 15 residues. The CDR3 here is CASSQEGGPGNTIYF. In nucleotides, the CDR3 is TGTGCCAGCAGCCAAGAAGGGGGACCTGGAAACACCATATATTTT.

This clonotype occurred once. A much larger clone differs by one base, so this may be a read error. DNA for the CDR3: TGTGCCAGTAGTATGGGGACAGGAGGCTACGAGCAGTACTTC. Protein sequence: CASSMGTGGYEQYF. The genes are TRBV19 and TRBJ2-7; 8 bases are shared with TRBD1. Germline assignment: CDR1 LNHDA and CDR2 SQIVND (reference sequence). After removal of 3 bases from V and 3 bases from J, the junction contained 4 bases not matched to a gene. This CDR3 comprises 14 residues.

The V and J genes are TRBV6-5 and TRBJ2-7, with no clear D. V was clipped by 6 bases and J by 6 bases, with 18 bases between them. The CDR3 contains 14 residues. Looked up from germline, CDR1 is MNHEY and CDR2 is SVGAGI. As DNA, the CDR3 is TGTGCCAGCAGCCTCATAGGATTAGGAAGCGAGCAGTACTTC. Protein product: CASSLIGLGSEQYF.

This clonotype was detected many times. V is TRBV11-2 and J is TRBJ2-5; 7 positions match TRBD2. V gave up 2 bases and J gave up 4 bases; unmatched junction bases: 4. The CDR3 is 14 residues long. Germline assignment: CDR1 SGHAT and CDR2 FQNNGV. CDR3 in DNA: TGTGCCAGCAGCTTATACCGGGGGGTAGAGACCCAGTACTTC. Its protein product is CASSLYRGVETQYF.

This clonotype was observed a handful of times. The chain carries TRBV6-1 and TRBJ2-7, with unresolved D. Trimming cost V 2 bases and J 4 bases, with 6 bases left between them. Looked up from germline, CDR1 is MNHNS and CDR2 is SASEGT. CDR3 length: 12 residues. In nucleotides, the CDR3 is TGTGCCAGCAGTGAAAAGATGTACGAGCAGTACTTC. This sequence encodes CASSEKMYEQYF.

V and J are TRBV6-2 or TRBV6-3 and TRBJ1-4; 7 nucleotides agree with TRBD1. The ends lost 0 bases at V and 8 bases at J; junction bases unmatched: 3. This CDR3 is 14 amino acids long. Germline CDR1 reads MNHEY; CDR2 reads SVGEGT. The CDR3 spells CASSYSGGAEKLFF. For the CDR3, the DNA is TGTGCCAGCAGTTACTCAGGGGGCGCGGAAAAACTGTTTTTT.

About this clonotype itself: Germline and junction disagree at one end, which may indicate a read error. This chain connects TRBV20-1 to TRBJ2-2; 15 bases agree with TRBD2. Germline loops: CDR1 DFQATT, CDR2 SNEGSKA (reference sequence). This CDR3 region has 16 residues. The CDR3 loop reads CSGRPGLAGGRGELLF. For the CDR3, the DNA is TGCAGTGGGAGGCCCGGACTAGCGGGAGGGCGAGGGGAGCTGTTATTT.

This clonotype showed up just a few times. The rearrangement links TRBV5-6 to TRBJ2-7; TRBD1 matches 7 bases. Germline values: CDR1 SGHDT, CDR2 YYEEEE. V was clipped by 0 bases and J by 0 bases; unmatched bases: 6. The CDR3 is made up of 16 amino acids. DNA of the CDR3: TGTGCCAGCAGCTTGGGGGGGACAGTGAGCTCCTACGAGCAGTACTTC. This codes for CASSLGGTVSSYEQYF.

This clonotype was seen more than once but under ten times. The rearrangement joins TRBV5-6 to TRBJ2-2; perhaps TRBD1 as D (6 bases). V gave up 4 bases and J gave up 4 bases, with 11 bases separating them. The CDR3 is 14 residues long. Per germline, CDR1 SGHDT and CDR2 YYEEEE. The CDR3 region has the DNA TGTGCCAGCAGCCCCGGACAGATCACCGGGGAGCTGTTTTTT. Translated, it gives CASSPGQITGELFF.

This clonotype was recorded a few times. This chain uses TRBV6-1 with TRBJ1-1, with no clear D. The germline V gene encodes CDR1 MNHNS and CDR2 SASEGT. The V end lost 6 bases, the J end lost 7 bases, and 18 bases lay between the germline ends. This CDR3 spans 14 amino acids. CDR3 bases: TGTGCCAGCAGGGAGGAGGGTACGGTCCTTGAAGCTTTCTTT. It codes for CASREEGTVLEAFF.

This clonotype was counted between two and nine times. This chain uses TRBV7-2 with TRBJ2-7, with TRBD2 matching over 9 bases. Per the germline V gene, CDR1 is SGHTA and CDR2 is FQGNSA. Trimming cost V 5 bases and J 7 bases; bases outside gene matches: 9. CDR3 size: 14 residues. CDR3 residues: CASSPGLARSEQYF. The CDR3 nucleotides are TGTGCCAGCAGCCCCGGACTAGCGCGAAGTGAGCAGTACTTC.

The chain has TRBV13 and TRBJ1-1, with D maybe TRBD1 (6 bases). There are 13 residues in the CDR3. Trimming took off 5 bases at V and 10 bases at J, with 17 bases between the two ends. CDR1 PRHDT and CDR2 FYEKMQ come from the germline V gene (reference sequence). The CDR3 loop is CASSGSGARGAFF. The CDR3 bases are TGTGCCAGCAGCGGATCAGGGGCGAGGGGAGCTTTCTTT.

This clonotype showed up just once. V is TRBV11-2 and J is TRBJ1-2, with D unclear. The V and J ends lost 2 bases and 8 bases respectively, with 15 bases between them. Germline CDR1 SGHAT, CDR2 FQNNGV. The CDR3 extends over 14 amino acids. CDR3 nucleotide sequence: TGTGCCAGCAGCTTAACAGCCCGGGCGTCGGGCTACACCTTC. Translation gives CASSLTARASGYTF.

This clonotype was picked up many times. The J gene is TRBJ2-7, the V gene TRBV5-6; TRBD1 agrees at 7 bases. The V and J ends lost 4 bases and 4 bases, in that order; junction bases with no gene match: 8. CDR3 length: 14 residues. Germline loops: CDR1 SGHDT, CDR2 YYEEEE. The CDR3 DNA is TGTGCCAGCAGCCCGACAGGGAGTCAATACGAGCAGTACTTC. It is translated as CASSPTGSQYEQYF.

The table lists this clonotype with many counts. The chain carries TRBV7-9 and TRBJ2-5; 7 bases match TRBD2. Germline V gene data show CDR1 as SEHNR and CDR2 as FQNEAQ (reference sequence). This CDR3 is 16 amino acids long. Germline trimming cut 5 bases from V and 4 bases from J; bases unmatched to any gene: 13. The CDR3 region has the DNA TGTGCCAGCAGCCCACTGACGGGGGGATTGTCAGAGACCCAGTACTTC. It codes for CASSPLTGGLSETQYF.

The V and J genes are TRBV19 and TRBJ2-3; 7 bases map to TRBD1. From germline, CDR1 is LNHDA and CDR2 SQIVND (reference sequence). CDR3 length: 15 amino acids. With 5 bases clipped from V and 0 bases from J, the junction kept 5 bases outside the gene matches. In DNA, the CDR3 is TGTGCCAGTAGTTGGACAGGCAGGAGCACAGATACGCAGTATTTT. It encodes CASSWTGRSTDTQYF.

In this sample, this clonotype turned up many times. This rearrangement joins TRBV25-1 to TRBJ2-1; D not certain. The germline gives CDR1 MGHDK, CDR2 SYGVNS. The V gene lost 5 bases and the J gene lost 0 bases, with 14 bases spanning the gap. The CDR3 has 16 residues. The chain's CDR3 is CASSPAALSSYNEQFF. For the CDR3, the DNA is TGTGCCAGCAGTCCCGCGGCCCTAAGCTCCTACAATGAGCAGTTCTTC.